Listed below are T cell receptor beta chains from one sample, sequenced in a study of blood T cell repertoires in COVID-19. Sequencing used immunoSEQ multiplex PCR; TCRdb keeps in-frame clones, though not all of them. The sample has 55,000 to 80,000 clones; about 86% are singletons. The sequenced sample was peripheral blood. The source of these receptors is a man aged 50-59 years with active COVID-19. Each CDR3 is given with its conserved first and last residue. A D gene is named only where the DNA matches it firmly. Not all rows give a size; the values are once, few, many and, for expanded clones, a class.

CDR3aa: CASSAYTGGDEDGYTF
CDR3nt: TGTGCCAGCTCAGCGTATACAGGGGGAGATGAGGATGGCTACACCTTC
j_gene: TRBJ1-2
abundance: -
v_gene: TRBV18
d_gene: TRBD1

CDR3aa: CATSEGGGTSGWMTEQYF
CDR3nt: TGTGCCACCAGTGAGGGAGGGGGGACTAGCGGATGGATGACCGAGCAGTACTTC
j_gene: TRBJ2-7
abundance: -
v_gene: TRBV24-1
d_gene: TRBD2

CDR3aa: CASSLFVSGRITGELFF
CDR3nt: TGTGCCAGCAGCTTATTTGTTAGCGGGAGGATCACCGGGGAGCTGTTTTTT
j_gene: TRBJ2-2
abundance: -
v_gene: TRBV7-2
d_gene: TRBD2

CDR3aa: CASSVGHFSTDTQYF
CDR3nt: TGTGCCAGCAGCGTGGGACACTTTAGCACAGATACGCAGTATTTT
j_gene: TRBJ2-3
abundance: -
v_gene: TRBV7-9
d_gene: -

CDR3aa: CASSPGITGNTIYF
CDR3nt: TGTGCCAGCAGCCCAGGAATAACCGGAAACACCATATATTTT
j_gene: TRBJ1-3
abundance: -
v_gene: TRBV3-1/TRBV3-2
d_gene: -

CDR3aa: CASSSSPTGVYGYTF
CDR3nt: TGTGCCAGCAGTTCCTCCCCAACAGGGGTCTATGGCTACACCTTC
j_gene: TRBJ1-2
abundance: -
v_gene: TRBV5-5
d_gene: TRBD1

CDR3aa: CASSLSTGSEAFF
CDR3nt: TGTGCCAGCAGTTTATCGACAGGGAGTGAAGCTTTCTTT
j_gene: TRBJ1-1
abundance: once
v_gene: TRBV27
d_gene: TRBD1

CDR3aa: CASSHVRTGGLDTQYF
CDR3nt: TGTGCCAGCAGTCATGTCCGGACAGGGGGCTTGGATACGCAGTATTTT
j_gene: TRBJ2-3
abundance: -
v_gene: TRBV27
d_gene: TRBD1

CDR3aa: CASSPRGGITDTQYF
CDR3nt: TGTGCCAGCAGCCCTCGGGGGGGAATCACAGATACGCAGTATTTT
j_gene: TRBJ2-3
abundance: -
v_gene: TRBV3-1/TRBV3-2
d_gene: TRBD2

CDR3aa: CASSYWTSTDTQYF
CDR3nt: TGTGCCAGCAGTTACTGGACAAGCACAGATACGCAGTATTTT
j_gene: TRBJ2-3
abundance: -
v_gene: TRBV6-2/TRBV6-3
d_gene: -

CDR3aa: CASSVPDRAHEQYF
CDR3nt: TGCGCCAGCAGCGTACCAGACAGGGCGCACGAGCAGTACTTC
j_gene: TRBJ2-7
abundance: once
v_gene: TRBV5-1
d_gene: TRBD1

CDR3aa: CASSPSTTGGGGAFF
CDR3nt: TGTGCCAGCAGCCCGTCCACCACAGGGGGCGGGGGAGCTTTCTTT
j_gene: TRBJ1-1
abundance: -
v_gene: TRBV28
d_gene: TRBD1

CDR3aa: CASSPTEGYGDNEQFF
CDR3nt: TGTGCCAGCTCACCTACGGAGGGGTACGGAGACAATGAGCAGTTCTTC
j_gene: TRBJ2-1
abundance: -
v_gene: TRBV18
d_gene: -

CDR3aa: CASSVAERGAGQETQYF
CDR3nt: TGTGCCAGCAGCGTAGCGGAGCGGGGGGCGGGTCAAGAGACCCAGTACTTC
j_gene: TRBJ2-5
abundance: once
v_gene: TRBV9
d_gene: TRBD2

CDR3aa: CASSTPTGGQETQYF
CDR3nt: TGTGCCAGCAGCACTCCCACAGGGGGCCAAGAGACTCAGTACTTC
j_gene: TRBJ2-5
abundance: -
v_gene: TRBV11-3
d_gene: TRBD1

CDR3aa: CASSTGDSGSHEQFF
CDR3nt: TGTGCCAGCTCGACCGGTGATAGCGGGAGCCATGAGCAGTTCTTC
j_gene: TRBJ2-1
abundance: -
v_gene: TRBV18
d_gene: TRBD2

CDR3aa: CASRDRGLGNEQYF
CDR3nt: TGTGCCAGCAGGGACAGGGGGTTAGGTAACGAGCAGTACTTC
j_gene: TRBJ2-7
abundance: -
v_gene: TRBV5-8
d_gene: TRBD1

CDR3aa: CASSLVVGGKPQHF
CDR3nt: TGTGCCAGCAGCTTAGTAGTAGGGGGAAAGCCCCAGCATTTT
j_gene: TRBJ1-5
abundance: -
v_gene: TRBV7-2
d_gene: -

CDR3aa: CASSDSSGPQETQYF
CDR3nt: TGTGCCAGCAGCGATAGTAGCGGGCCACAAGAGACCCAGTACTTC
j_gene: TRBJ2-5
abundance: -
v_gene: TRBV11-3
d_gene: TRBD2

CDR3aa: CASSLTPGQGTDTQYF
CDR3nt: TGCGCCAGCAGCTTAACACCGGGACAGGGTACAGATACGCAGTATTTT
j_gene: TRBJ2-3
abundance: once
v_gene: TRBV5-1
d_gene: TRBD1

CDR3aa: CASSRVVPGQGEITDTQYF
CDR3nt: TGTGCCAGCAGTCGGGTAGTCCCGGGACAGGGCGAAATCACAGATACGCAGTATTTT
j_gene: TRBJ2-3
abundance: -
v_gene: TRBV28
d_gene: TRBD1

CDR3aa: CASSWDASGGTDTQYF
CDR3nt: TGTGCCAGCAGTTGGGATGCTAGCGGGGGTACAGATACGCAGTATTTT
j_gene: TRBJ2-3
abundance: -
v_gene: TRBV2
d_gene: TRBD2

CDR3aa: CASSLDRGSYNSPLHF
CDR3nt: TGTGCCAGCAGCTTAGATAGGGGCTCCTATAATTCACCCCTCCACTTT
j_gene: TRBJ1-6
abundance: -
v_gene: TRBV7-9
d_gene: -

CDR3aa: CASSVRRENTGELFF
CDR3nt: TGCGCCAGCAGCGTCAGGCGGGAGAACACCGGGGAGCTGTTTTTT
j_gene: TRBJ2-2
abundance: -
v_gene: TRBV4-3
d_gene: -

CDR3aa: CSASGSSISQETQYF
CDR3nt: TGCAGTGCTAGTGGTTCGAGCATTTCACAAGAGACCCAGTACTTC
j_gene: TRBJ2-5
abundance: -
v_gene: TRBV20-1
d_gene: -

CDR3aa: CSATLAGEGEETQYF
CDR3nt: TGCAGCGCTACCCTAGCGGGAGAAGGCGAAGAGACCCAGTACTTC
j_gene: TRBJ2-5
abundance: -
v_gene: TRBV29-1
d_gene: TRBD2

CDR3aa: CSASRTGEGYTF
CDR3nt: TGCAGTGCTAGTCGGACAGGGGAGGGCTACACCTTC
j_gene: TRBJ1-2
abundance: -
v_gene: TRBV20-1
d_gene: TRBD1

CDR3aa: CASTIGAGSTDTQYF
CDR3nt: TGCGCCAGCACGATTGGAGCGGGTAGCACAGATACGCAGTATTTT
j_gene: TRBJ2-3
abundance: -
v_gene: TRBV4-1
d_gene: -

CDR3aa: CSVGAEEQFF
CDR3nt: TGCAGTGTTGGGGCGGAGGAGCAGTTCTTC
j_gene: TRBJ2-1
abundance: -
v_gene: TRBV20-1
d_gene: -

CDR3aa: CASSSGQRRYEQYF
CDR3nt: TGTGCCAGCAGTAGCGGACAGCGTCGCTACGAGCAGTACTTC
j_gene: TRBJ2-7
abundance: -
v_gene: TRBV6-6
d_gene: -

CDR3aa: CASSSTTGLGPDTQYF
CDR3nt: TGTGCCAGCAGCTCGACGACAGGTTTGGGCCCAGATACGCAGTATTTT
j_gene: TRBJ2-3
abundance: -
v_gene: TRBV21-1
d_gene: -

CDR3aa: CSVVLAGGRMTYEQYF
CDR3nt: TGCAGCGTGGTACTAGCGGGGGGCCGTATGACCTACGAGCAGTACTTC
j_gene: TRBJ2-7
abundance: once
v_gene: TRBV29-1
d_gene: TRBD2

CDR3aa: CASSYRQGPYNEQFF
CDR3nt: TGTGCCAGCAGTTACCGACAGGGACCCTACAATGAGCAGTTCTTC
j_gene: TRBJ2-1
abundance: -
v_gene: TRBV6-5
d_gene: TRBD1

CDR3aa: CASSPSRGDTQYF
CDR3nt: TGTGCCAGCTCACCTTCCCGGGGAGATACGCAGTATTTT
j_gene: TRBJ2-3
abundance: -
v_gene: TRBV18
d_gene: -

CDR3aa: CASSFGLAGGGEQFF
CDR3nt: TGTGCCAGCAGTTTCGGACTAGCGGGAGGGGGTGAGCAGTTCTTC
j_gene: TRBJ2-1
abundance: once
v_gene: TRBV7-3
d_gene: TRBD2

CDR3aa: CASSYSKEDTQYF
CDR3nt: TGTGCCAGCAGTTACTCGAAGGAGGATACGCAGTATTTT
j_gene: TRBJ2-3
abundance: -
v_gene: TRBV6-5
d_gene: -

CDR3aa: CASSSNLQGGAEAFF
CDR3nt: TGTGCCAGCAGTTCCAACTTACAGGGGGGAGCTGAAGCTTTCTTT
j_gene: TRBJ1-1
abundance: -
v_gene: TRBV6-2/TRBV6-3
d_gene: TRBD1

CDR3aa: CATSRDTRGMGEQYF
CDR3nt: TGTGCCACCAGCAGAGATACGCGGGGAATGGGCGAGCAGTACTTC
j_gene: TRBJ2-7
abundance: -
v_gene: TRBV15
d_gene: -

CDR3aa: CSAVNREAFF
CDR3nt: TGCAGTGCGGTAAACAGGGAAGCTTTCTTT
j_gene: TRBJ1-1
abundance: -
v_gene: TRBV20-1
d_gene: -

CDR3aa: CASSLQWTVYGYTF
CDR3nt: TGCGCCAGCAGCTTACAATGGACAGTCTATGGCTACACCTTC
j_gene: TRBJ1-2
abundance: medium-sized
v_gene: TRBV5-1
d_gene: -

CDR3aa: CASSLGEGAGGYTF
CDR3nt: TGCGCCAGCAGCTTGGGTGAAGGGGCCGGAGGCTACACCTTC
j_gene: TRBJ1-2
abundance: -
v_gene: TRBV5-1
d_gene: -

CDR3aa: CASRGTDGTGELFF
CDR3nt: TGTGCCAGCCGCGGGACAGACGGCACCGGGGAGCTGTTTTTT
j_gene: TRBJ2-2
abundance: -
v_gene: TRBV3-1/TRBV3-2
d_gene: -

CDR3aa: CASKTGLYEQYF
CDR3nt: TGTGCCAGCAAGACAGGCCTTTACGAGCAGTACTTC
j_gene: TRBJ2-7
abundance: -
v_gene: TRBV12-3/TRBV12-4
d_gene: -